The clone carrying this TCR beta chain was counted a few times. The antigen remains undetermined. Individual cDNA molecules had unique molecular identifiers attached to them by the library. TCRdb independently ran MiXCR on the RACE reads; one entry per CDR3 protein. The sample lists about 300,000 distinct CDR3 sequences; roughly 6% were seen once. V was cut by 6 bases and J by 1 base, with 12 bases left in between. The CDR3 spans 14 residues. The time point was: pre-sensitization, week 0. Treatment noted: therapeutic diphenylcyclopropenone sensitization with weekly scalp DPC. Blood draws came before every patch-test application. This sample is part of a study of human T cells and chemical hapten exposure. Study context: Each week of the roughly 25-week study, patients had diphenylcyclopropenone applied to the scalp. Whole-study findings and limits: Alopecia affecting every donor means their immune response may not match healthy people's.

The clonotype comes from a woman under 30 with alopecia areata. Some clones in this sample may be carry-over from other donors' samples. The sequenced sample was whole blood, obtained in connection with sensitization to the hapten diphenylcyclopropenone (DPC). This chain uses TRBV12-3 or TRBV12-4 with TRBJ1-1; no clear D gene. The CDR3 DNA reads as TGTGCCAGCAGGGTTGGGTTAGAGAACACTGAAGCTTTCTTT. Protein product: CASRVGLENTEAFF.